What follows is one T cell receptor beta chain and its context. Its antigen is unidentified. The CDR3 has 12 amino acids. V dropped 0 bases and J dropped 4 bases, with 4 bases sitting between them. Germline CDR1 SGHNT, CDR2 YYREEE (reference sequence). Produced via immunoSEQ multiplex PCR; TCRdb's table is partial and in-frame only. The data hold approximately 75,000 clones, with under 90% observed a single time. The data derive from a study of T cell clones after liver transplantation. Study context: As an antigen-independent comparator, third-party-reactive TCRbeta sequences came from pre-transplant mixed lymphocyte reactions.

General study results and limits: Post-transplant time points were not standardized, so conclusions are preliminary.

The receptor was derived from a human patient who received a liver transplant. The graft donor may have given rise to some T cells. Sequencing used CD4+ T cells from blood, obtained 12 months after liver transplant. The rearrangement joins TRBV5-4 to TRBJ1-2; D not certain. CDR3 sequence reads: CASSLVTYGYTF. The CDR3, as DNA: TGTGCCAGCAGCTTGGTCACCTATGGCTACACCTTC.